The 22 T cell receptor beta chains given below trace back to one sample, sequenced in a study of preoperative IRX-2 immunotherapy in early breast cancer. TCRdb keeps only in-frame clones here, not all; method: immunoSEQ multiplex PCR. The sample yields about 27,000 clones, around 75% seen once. The treatment was: preoperative locoregional IRX-2 cytokine immunotherapy. Here the sequenced sample was lymph node tissue, taken before IRX-2 immunotherapy. The receptors shown here come from a human donor with breast cancer.

This chain connects TRBV19 to TRBJ2-1; 7 bases line up with TRBD2. V shed 3 bases, J shed 10 bases, and the junction held 6 bases outside the gene matches. CDR3 length equals 13 residues. Germline V lookup: CDR1 LNHDA, CDR2 SQIVND (reference sequence). The DNA for the CDR3 is TGTGCCAGTAGTATGGGGAGGGCACGGGAGCAGTTCTTC. Its protein is CASSMGRAREQFF.

The V call is TRBV6-8, the J call TRBJ2-3, with D perhaps TRBD2 (5 bases). Trimming stripped 2 bases from V and 5 bases from J, with 17 bases between. CDR1 is MNHGY and CDR2 is SAAAGT in the germline V gene. The length of the CDR3 is 16 residues. The CDR3 loop reads CASSYGGLRRRDTQYF. The CDR3 DNA is TGTGCCAGCAGTTACGGCGGTTTAAGGAGGAGAGATACGCAGTATTTT.

The CDR3 sequence: CAWSVSGELFF. Written as DNA, the CDR3 is TGTGCCTGGAGTGTCTCCGGGGAGCTGTTTTTT. J is TRBJ2-2 and V is TRBV30; D gene unclear. V dropped 0 bases and J dropped 6 bases, with 2 bases sitting between them. Germline loops: CDR1 GTSNPN, CDR2 SVGIG (reference sequence). CDR3 length: 11 residues.

There are a few counts of this clone. This chain uses TRBV28 with TRBJ2-3, with TRBD2 matching over 12 bases. The trim removed 6 bases at V and 4 bases at J, leaving 8 bases unmatched. Germline CDR1 MDHEN, CDR2 SYDVKM. This CDR3 spans 16 amino acids. The CDR3 DNA is TGTGCCAGCAGAATAGGACTAGCGGGGAGGTCAGATACGCAGTATTTT. This codes for CASRIGLAGRSDTQYF.

The chain uses TRBV30 and TRBJ2-7; 9 bases match TRBD1. The germline V gene has CDR1 GTSNPN and CDR2 SVGIG (reference sequence). The CDR3 sequence is 13 residues long. Germline trimming cut 8 bases from V and 5 bases from J; bases unmatched to any gene: 10. CDR3 DNA sequence: TGTGCCAGCTGCGGGACAGGGTCCCACGAGCAGTACTTC. As protein: CASCGTGSHEQYF.

This clone has a handful of counts. The V and J genes are TRBV11-3 and TRBJ1-2; D is undetermined. This CDR3 is built from 17 residues. Trimming cost V 3 bases and J 4 bases, with 21 bases left between them. Germline CDR1 and CDR2: SGHNT and YENEEA. As DNA, the CDR3 is TGTGCCAGCAGCTTTCGGGGTACAGAATTACTCTCCTATGGCTACACCTTC. This sequence encodes CASSFRGTELLSYGYTF.

The chain employs TRBV6-8 and TRBJ1-2; maybe TRBD1 (5 bases). CDR3 length equals 14 residues. V dropped 0 bases and J dropped 2 bases, with 7 bases sitting between them. The germline CDR1 and CDR2 sequences are MNHGY and SAAAGT. This CDR3 reads CASSYSGGNYGYTF. The CDR3 nucleotides read TGTGCCAGCAGTTACTCGGGGGGAAACTATGGCTACACCTTC.

This clone was seen once. V and J are TRBV28 and TRBJ2-7, with D perhaps TRBD1 (5 bases). CDR3 size: 12 residues. The V end lost 6 bases, the J end lost 3 bases, and 9 bases lay between the germline ends. The germline V gene encodes CDR1 MDHEN and CDR2 SYDVKM. The CDR3 loop is CASRIQDYEQYF. The CDR3 DNA is TGTGCCAGCAGAATACAGGACTACGAGCAGTACTTC.

In DNA form, the CDR3 reads TGTGCCTGGAGTGCAACTAGGGGATGGAACACTGAAGCTTTCTTT. Translation gives CAWSATRGWNTEAFF. The V and J genes are TRBV30 and TRBJ1-1, with D possibly matching TRBD1 (5 bases). Trimming shortened V by 1 base and J by 1 base, and 13 bases separated the two germline ends. The V gene's germline CDR1 is GTSNPN and CDR2 SVGIG (reference sequence). CDR3 length: 15 amino acids.

V is TRBV6-8 and J is TRBJ2-7; TRBD1 aligns across 7 bases. The junction had 10 bases not matched to a gene; V was cut back by 5 bases and J by 9 bases. Germline CDR1 is MNHGY and CDR2 is SAAAGT. This CDR3 contains 13 residues. CDR3 region: CASSGPDRNTQYF. CDR3 bases: TGTGCCAGCAGTGGCCCGGACAGGAACACGCAGTACTTC.

The DNA for the CDR3 is TGTGCCAGCACCCCCGGGACAAACTACAATGAGCAGTTCTTC. Its protein is CASTPGTNYNEQFF. This sequence joins TRBV2 and TRBJ2-1; a possible D gene is TRBD1 (6 bases). The CDR3 sequence is 14 residues long. Germline-derived CDR1 and CDR2 are SNHLY and FYNNEI. With 7 bases removed from V and 3 bases from J, the gap between germline ends came to 13 bases.

The J gene is TRBJ1-5, the V gene TRBV23-1; D gene unclear. Being an ORF, TRBV23-1 has a function that is uncertain. CDR3 size: 15 residues. V gave up 6 bases and J gave up 5 bases, with 17 bases separating them. CDR3 region: CASSQEPVVYQPQHF. The CDR3 DNA sequence: TGCGCCAGCAGCCAAGAGCCAGTGGTTTATCAGCCCCAGCATTTT.

The rearrangement links TRBV11-3 to TRBJ2-2; tentatively, D is TRBD1 or TRBD2 (6 bases each). Trimming removed 5 bases at V and 5 bases at J, with 18 bases between. The CDR3 is 16 residues long. Germline V CDR1 and CDR2: SGHNT, YENEEA. The DNA of the CDR3 is TGTGCCAGCAGCCCGAATCCTGGAGGGGGAACCGGGGAGCTGTTTTTT. This gives the protein CASSPNPGGGTGELFF.

The V and J genes are TRBV7-1 and TRBJ2-3, with a weak D call TRBD2 (6 bases). TRBV7-1 falls under the ORF class, with uncertain function. V lost 5 bases and J 2 bases, leaving 11 bases between the germline ends. The CDR3 consists of 14 residues. The CDR3 protein is CASSPGLVTDTQYF. DNA of the CDR3: TGTGCCAGCAGCCCGGGACTTGTCACAGATACGCAGTATTTT.

This sequence joins TRBV28 and TRBJ2-7; D unclear. This CDR3 is built from 14 residues. V dropped 5 bases and J dropped 7 bases, with 18 bases sitting between them. The germline V gene encodes CDR1 MDHEN and CDR2 SYDVKM. CDR3 in DNA: TGTGCCAGCAGTCTGAGAGCAGGATCAGGAGAGCAGTACTTC. Encoded protein: CASSLRAGSGEQYF.

This clone was seen once. The V call is TRBV19, the J call TRBJ1-2, with D perhaps TRBD1 (6 bases). Trimming pared 6 bases from V and 6 bases from J, leaving 17 bases between. Germline V gene sequence: CDR1 LNHDA, CDR2 SQIVND (reference sequence). The CDR3 has 14 residues. The CDR3 DNA is TGTGCCAGTAGGAGTCGAACAGGGAGGGATGGCTACACCTTC. This translates into CASRSRTGRDGYTF.

The V call is TRBV6-8, the J call TRBJ2-7, with TRBD1 as a possible D gene (6 bases). The V end was cut by 0 bases, the J end by 3 bases, with 15 bases between. From germline, CDR1 is MNHGY and CDR2 SAAAGT. The CDR3 covers 16 residues. In DNA, the CDR3 is TGTGCCAGCAGTTACTCGGGGCAGGGGACCAACTACGAGCAGTACTTC. This codes for CASSYSGQGTNYEQYF.

In this sample, this clone turned up once. This chain connects TRBV6-8 to TRBJ1-5; D remains unclear. This CDR3 spans 16 amino acids. Trimming stripped 0 bases from V and 2 bases from J, with 11 bases between. The germline CDR1 and CDR2 sequences are MNHGY and SAAAGT. DNA of the CDR3: TGTGCCAGCAGTTACTCTGTGGGGTCTGGCAATCAGCCCCAGCATTTT. Protein product: CASSYSVGSGNQPQHF.

The V call is TRBV11-3, the J call TRBJ1-3; the match to TRBD1 covers 7 bases. J gave up 0 bases and V 5 bases, and 10 bases lay outside the gene matches. CDR1 is SGHNT, CDR2 YENEEA, per germline. There are 17 residues in the CDR3. CDR3 bases: TGTGCCAGCAGCACCAACCGGGGACAGCACTCTGGAAACACCATATATTTT. As protein: CASSTNRGQHSGNTIYF.

Of note for this clone: An end of the junction does not agree with germline; a read error may underlie this. The chain combines TRBV28 with TRBJ2-7; 9 bases fit TRBD1. The CDR3 covers 13 residues. CDR1 MDHEN and CDR2 SYDVKM come from the germline V gene. The CDR3 spells CASSGGQGSPTSF. For the CDR3, the DNA is TGTGCCAGCAGTGGGGGACAGGGTTCGCCTACGTCGTTC.

This sequence joins TRBV11-3 and TRBJ1-2, with 11 bases that match TRBD1. With V trimmed by 1 base and J by 5 bases, 3 bases remained unmatched. CDR1 is SGHNT, CDR2 YENEEA, per germline. The CDR3 extends over 15 amino acids. Written as DNA, the CDR3 is TGTGCCAGCAGCTTAGGGGACAGGGGGAATTATGGCTACACCTTC. This encodes CASSLGDRGNYGYTF.

The chain links TRBV11-3 to TRBJ1-1; D might be TRBD1 (5 bases). Germline V lookup: CDR1 SGHNT, CDR2 YENEEA. V lost 6 bases, J lost 0 bases, and 17 bases lay in between. This CDR3 has 16 residues. CDR3 DNA: TGTGCCAGCAGTCGCGCAGGGACCCTCCTGAACACTGAAGCTTTCTTT. Translation: CASSRAGTLLNTEAFF.